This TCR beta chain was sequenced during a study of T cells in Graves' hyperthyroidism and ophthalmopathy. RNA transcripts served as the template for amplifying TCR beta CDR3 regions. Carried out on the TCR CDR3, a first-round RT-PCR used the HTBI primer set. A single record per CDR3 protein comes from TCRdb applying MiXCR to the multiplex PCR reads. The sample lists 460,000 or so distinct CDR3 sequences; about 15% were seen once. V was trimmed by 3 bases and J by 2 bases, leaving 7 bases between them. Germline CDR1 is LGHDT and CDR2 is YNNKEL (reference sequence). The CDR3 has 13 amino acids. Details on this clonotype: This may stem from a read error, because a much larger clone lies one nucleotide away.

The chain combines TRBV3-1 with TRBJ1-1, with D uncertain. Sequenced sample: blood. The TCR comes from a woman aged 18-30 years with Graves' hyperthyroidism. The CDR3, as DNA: TGTGCCAGCAGCCACTTCCATAACACTGAAGCTTTCTTT. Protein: CASSHFHNTEAFF.